What follows are 15 T cell receptor beta chains derived from one specimen sequenced in a study of T cell changes during pregnancy in multiple sclerosis. TCRdb keeps only in-frame clones here, not all; method: immunoSEQ multiplex PCR. Altogether over 65,000 clones are present, less than 95% being singletons, with the ten largest covering about 1.8%. The sample consisted of peripheral blood, taken in the first trimester of pregnancy. These receptors were obtained from a female donor in good health, enrolled as a control in a pregnancy study.

In DNA form, the CDR3 reads TGCGCCAGCATGGCGCGGGGGGGCACAGAGACCCAGTACTTC. Translated, it gives CASMARGGTETQYF. The V call is TRBV5-1, the J call TRBJ2-5; 9 bases are a match to TRBD2. With V trimmed by 6 bases and J by 4 bases, 7 bases remained unmatched. The germline V gene has CDR1 SGHRS and CDR2 YFSETQ. There are 14 residues in the CDR3. The variable domain in full, with the rest retrieved from reference TRBV5-1 and TRBJ2-5, is KAGVTQTPRYLIKTRGQQVTLSCSPISGHRSVSWYQQTPGQGLQFLFEYFSETQRNKGNFPGRFSGRQFSNSRSEMNVSTLELGDSALYLCASMARGGTETQYFGPGTRLLVL.

V usage is TRBV5-8 and J usage is TRBJ1-4; perhaps TRBD1 as D (6 bases). Trimming left V 0 bases short and J 0 bases short, with 12 bases between. The CDR3 has 17 amino acids. Germline CDR1 and CDR2: SGHTS and YDEGEE. In DNA form, the CDR3 reads TGTGCCAGCAGCTTGGGGTCGACAGGAGCAACTAATGAAAAACTGTTTTTT. As protein: CASSLGSTGATNEKLFF.

This chain uses TRBV27 with TRBJ2-5, with D perhaps matching TRBD1 (6 bases). From germline, CDR1 is MNHEY and CDR2 SMNVEV (reference sequence). The CDR3 is 16 amino acids. With 3 bases removed from V and 5 bases from J, the gap between germline ends came to 19 bases. DNA of the CDR3: TGTGCCAGCAGTTTCATTCGGCAGGGGTCGAGGGAGACCCAGTACTTC. Amino acid sequence: CASSFIRQGSRETQYF.

The chain couples TRBV6-1 to TRBJ1-3; D is unclear. The CDR3 totals 15 residues. V lost 3 bases, J lost 2 bases, and 11 bases lay in between. Germline CDR1 is MNHNS and CDR2 is SASEGT. CDR3 sequence (DNA): TGTGCCAGCAGTGATTCAACGGGAGCTGGAAACACCATATATTTT. Protein product: CASSDSTGAGNTIYF.

The chain links TRBV9 to TRBJ2-2; possibly TRBD1 for D (7 bases). Trimming left V 4 bases short and J 2 bases short, with 15 bases between. This CDR3 spans 16 amino acids. Germline V gene lookup returns CDR1 SGDLS and CDR2 YYNGEE. The CDR3 here is CASSLRGDRNTGELFF. For the CDR3, the DNA is TGTGCCAGCAGCTTAAGGGGGGACAGAAACACCGGGGAGCTGTTTTTT.

This clone has only one observation. This sequence joins TRBV27 and TRBJ1-4, with no clear D. This CDR3 is 13 amino acids long. V was trimmed by 4 bases and J by 8 bases, leaving 11 bases between them. Germline-derived CDR1 and CDR2 are MNHEY and SMNVEV (reference sequence). CDR3 region: CASSWVRGEKLFF. In nucleotides, the CDR3 is TGTGCCAGCAGTTGGGTACGAGGAGAAAAACTGTTTTTT. Full variable domain (outside the CDR3, taken from reference TRBV27 and TRBJ1-4): EAQVTQNPRYLITVTGKKLTVTCSQNMNHEYMSWYRQDPGLGLRQIYYSMNVEVTDKGDVPEGYKVSRKEKRNFPLILESPSPNQTSLYFCASSWVRGEKLFFGSGTQLSVL.

The chain employs TRBV28 and TRBJ2-1; D is undetermined. The CDR3 contains 12 residues. The germline V gene has CDR1 MDHEN and CDR2 SYDVKM. V gave up 6 bases and J gave up 5 bases, with 8 bases separating them. CDR3 nucleotides: TGTGCCAGCAGCCTTATCGACAATGAGCAGTTCTTC. Amino acids: CASSLIDNEQFF.

The rearrangement joins TRBV5-5 to TRBJ2-1; TRBD2 matches at 12 bases. This CDR3 spans 15 amino acids. With 4 bases clipped from V and 10 bases from J, the junction kept 9 bases outside the gene matches. Germline lookup yields CDR1 SGHKS and CDR2 YYEKEE (reference sequence). CDR3 residues: CASSGTSGGSLEQFF. CDR3 nucleotide sequence: TGTGCCAGCAGCGGCACTAGCGGGGGGTCGCTAGAGCAGTTCTTC.

This rearrangement joins TRBV28 to TRBJ2-2; D not resolved. V dropped 2 bases and J dropped 0 bases, with 7 bases sitting between them. The CDR3 length is 15 residues. Germline V gene data show CDR1 as MDHEN and CDR2 as SYDVKM. CDR3 region: CASSLRGANTGELFF. Written as DNA, the CDR3 is TGTGCCAGCAGTTTAAGAGGCGCGAACACCGGGGAGCTGTTTTTT.

The chain has TRBV5-4 and TRBJ1-2; 9 positions match TRBD1. Germline CDR1 is SGHNT and CDR2 is YYREEE (reference sequence). V lost 5 bases and J lost 6; bases outside the gene matches: 8. CDR3 length equals 14 residues. In nucleotides, the CDR3 is TGTGCCAGCAGGGCTGGACAGGGGAAAGATGGCTACACCTTC. As protein: CASRAGQGKDGYTF. Full variable domain (remainder filled in from reference TRBV5-4 and TRBJ1-2): ETGVTQSPTHLIKTRGQQVTLRCSSQSGHNTVSWYQQALGQGPQFIFQYYREEENGRGNFPPRFSGLQFPNYSSELNVNALELDDSALYLCASRAGQGKDGYTFGSGTRLTVV.

The chain recombines TRBV11-3 with TRBJ1-1, with D possibly being TRBD1 (5 bases). The V gene lost 5 bases and the J gene lost 1 base, with 11 bases spanning the gap. Germline V lookup: CDR1 SGHNT, CDR2 YENEEA. This CDR3 has 14 amino acids. The CDR3 loop is CASSLSGGNTEAFF. The DNA for the CDR3 is TGTGCCAGCAGCCTATCGGGGGGGAACACTGAAGCTTTCTTT. Using reference TRBV11-3 and TRBJ1-1 for the parts outside the CDR3, the full variable domain is EAGVVQSPRYKIIEKKQPVAFWCNPISGHNTLYWYLQNLGQGPELLIRYENEEAVDDSQLPKDRFSAERLKGVDSTLKIQPAELGDSAVYLCASSLSGGNTEAFFGQGTRLTVV.

The V gene is TRBV27, the J gene TRBJ2-7; weak D call: TRBD1 (5 bases). Germline V gives CDR1 MNHEY, CDR2 SMNVEV (reference sequence). The CDR3 loop spans 14 amino acids. V lost 3 bases and J lost 0, with 9 bases in between. The chain's CDR3 is CASSFSGFSYEQYF. Here the CDR3 DNA reads TGTGCCAGCAGTTTCTCAGGGTTCTCCTACGAGCAGTACTTC.

Note on this clone: The germline gene is not matched at one end of the junction; a read error may be the cause. The chain has TRBV9 and TRBJ1-2; D is unclear. Germline values: CDR1 SGDLS, CDR2 YYNGEE. This CDR3 contains 9 residues. The CDR3 loop reads CASSVNSGF. In DNA form, the CDR3 reads TGTGCCAGCAGCGTTAACTCCGGGTTC.

V and J are TRBV28 and TRBJ2-7, with TRBD1 matching over 7 bases. V lost 5 bases and J lost 2; bases outside the gene matches: 6. The CDR3 extends over 14 amino acids. The germline V gene has CDR1 MDHEN and CDR2 SYDVKM. The CDR3 nucleotides read TGTGCCAGCAGTCCCCCGGGACAGACCTACGAGCAGTACTTC. Translated: CASSPPGQTYEQYF.

This chain uses TRBV5-1 with TRBJ2-2; maybe TRBD1 (5 bases). The CDR3 is 14 amino acids. Germline CDR1 SGHRS, CDR2 YFSETQ. Trimming took 3 bases from V and 4 from J, leaving 10 bases between them. CDR3 DNA: TGCGCCAGCAGCTACGACAGAATCACCGGGGAGCTGTTTTTT. Its protein product is CASSYDRITGELFF.